Described below is a single T cell receptor (beta chain) sequence and its context. The record originates from a study of OX40 agonist ivuxolimab in advanced cancers. The germline V gene encodes CDR1 SQVTM and CDR2 ANQGSEA. This CDR3 has 11 residues. The germline V and J ends were trimmed by 6 bases and 7 bases, with 12 bases remaining between them. Profiled with immunoSEQ multiplex PCR; TCRdb holds only in-frame clones, not every one. The table has about 96,000 clones, roughly 80% seen once. This sequence joins TRBV29-1 and TRBJ2-5; weak D call: TRBD2 (5 bases). This TCR came from an adult with an advanced solid tumor such as melanoma, head and neck, liver or kidney cancer. The input for sequencing was CD4+ or CD8+ T cells sorted from blood, taken in a trial of the OX40 agonist ivuxolimab. The chain's CDR3 is CSVQTGGTQYF. DNA of the CDR3: TGCAGCGTCCAGACTGGAGGGACCCAGTACTTC.